This TCR beta chain was identified in a study of cytomegalovirus exposure and HLA in healthy donors. To note about this clone: Its antigen is not known.

Points from the study as a whole: There were 150 or so TCR beta chains listed as cytomegalovirus-associated.

The PCR used 60 Vbeta and 13 Jbeta primers. Data came from immunoSEQ multiplex PCR; TCRdb stores just in-frame clones and leaves some out. The sample yields 150,000 to 200,000 clones, approximately 86% seen once. Germline values: CDR1 SGDLS, CDR2 YYNGEE. Trimming left V 7 bases short and J 2 bases short, with 21 bases between. The CDR3 length is 16 residues. Specimen: PBMCs. This rearrangement joins TRBV9 to TRBJ1-1; D remains unclear. The clonotype was recovered from a boy aged 2-9 years in good health and CMV-seronegative. CDR3 protein: CASSRGSGRPNTEAFF. The CDR3 DNA follows: TGTGCCAGCTCCCGGGGATCTGGGAGGCCAAACACTGAAGCTTTCTTT.